The present T cell receptor beta chain was sequenced within a study of early T cells in non-severe SARS-CoV-2 infection. On the study more broadly: The input, bulk RNA from unsorted whole blood, was sequenced, and chains were unpaired.

The CDR3 is 13 amino acids. CDR1 and CDR2 (germline): SQVTM, ANQGSEA. V lost 6 bases and J 9 bases, leaving 18 bases between the germline ends. Molecules of cDNA were individually given unique molecular identifiers that were attached to them. Via MiXCR, TCRdb re-called the 5' RACE reads, giving one row per CDR3 protein. The sample has some 59,000 distinct CDR3 sequences; 10% are singletons. Study-wide findings and caveats: Private and CD4 specificities were missed by VDJdb matching, skewed to anti-spike CD8.

A note on this clonotype: Its target is unknown.

The chain uses TRBV29-1 and TRBJ2-1; D is perhaps TRBD1 (5 bases). The TCR comes from an adult who was a healthcare worker with PCR-confirmed SARS-CoV-2 infection or an uninfected control (not recorded which). Sequences were obtained from whole blood. The chain's CDR3 is CSVHPRTQSEQFF. The CDR3 DNA sequence: TGCAGCGTCCACCCCCGGACACAAAGTGAGCAGTTCTTC.